Described below is a single TCR beta chain sequence and its context. Its antigen is as yet unknown. Produced via immunoSEQ multiplex PCR; TCRdb's table is partial and in-frame only. The sample carries 2 million to 2.5 million clones, approximately 93% recorded once. The data originate from a study of shared clonotypes between healthy human individuals. Overall study context: Contributing individuals were a couple of females and a few males aged 18 to 49. Study conclusions and caveats: It was the few donors that limited the genetic and exposure-history diversity represented. Rarefaction showed sorted-subset sequencing was incomplete despite large depth.

Trimming left V 6 bases short and J 10 bases short, with 19 bases between. Per the germline V gene, CDR1 is SGHAT and CDR2 is FQDESV (reference sequence). The CDR3 has 14 residues. This chain connects TRBV11-1 to TRBJ1-5, with TRBD1 as a possible D gene (5 bases). This receptor was taken from a man aged 18 to 35 in good health. Some clones in this sample may be carry-over from other donors' samples. The sequencing input was naive CD4+ T cells from PBMCs. The subset: CD45RA+ positively selected. CDR3 protein: CASSSSSSGSPQHF. DNA of the CDR3: TGTGCCAGCAGTTCTAGCAGCTCAGGGAGTCCCCAGCATTTT.